This TCR beta chain was captured in a study of shared clonotypes between healthy human individuals. The germline V and J ends were trimmed by 3 bases and 0 bases, with 12 bases remaining between them. The CDR3 has 15 residues. Germline CDR1 LNHDA, CDR2 SQIVND (reference sequence). Libraries were prepared by immunoSEQ multiplex PCR; TCRdb keeps only in-frame clonotypes and omits some of them. The sample lists approximately 2,300,000 clones, about nine tenths occurring once. The specimen sequenced was naive CD4+ T cells from PBMCs. Described subset: CD45RA+ positively selected. The receptor was derived from a man aged 18 to 29 in good health. Some clones in this sample may be carry-over from other donors' samples. The genes are TRBV19 and TRBJ2-7, with D perhaps TRBD2 (5 bases). CDR3 DNA sequence: TGTGCCAGTAGTATCGGACGGGGATACTCCTACGAGCAGTACTTC. This sequence encodes CASSIGRGYSYEQYF.